Listed below are T cell receptor beta chains from one sample, sequenced in a study of cytomegalovirus exposure and HLA in healthy donors. Profiling relied on immunoSEQ multiplex PCR, and the TCRdb table lists in-frame clones only, not all of them. The data include approximately 140,000 clones; the top ten clones carry 1.5% to 2%. Sequenced input: PBMCs. These receptors were taken from a woman aged 45-65 years in good health and CMV-seronegative. The CDR3 runs from the conserved cysteine through the conserved F or W. D genes are given only for firm matches.

j_gene,d_gene,v_gene,CDR3aa
TRBJ2-3,TRBD2,TRBV11-2,CASSLGLADTDTQYF
TRBJ1-3,-,TRBV18,CASSQSSGNTIYF
TRBJ2-3,-,TRBV7-2,CASSVQGRTDTQYF
TRBJ2-7,TRBD2,TRBV6-1,CASNPAIAGDEQYF
TRBJ1-1,-,TRBV28,CASMSFRGADTEAFF
TRBJ2-1,TRBD2,TRBV7-2,CASSYSSGFANEQFF
TRBJ2-5,-,TRBV5-1,CASSPQGLGFETQYF
TRBJ1-2,-,TRBV28,CASSLLESGYTF
TRBJ2-1,TRBD2,TRBV4-2,CASSPLAGGSYNEQFF
TRBJ1-2,-,TRBV6-1,CASSEGPGNYGYTF
TRBJ2-7,TRBD2,TRBV6-5,CASRTTGGGISEQYF
TRBJ2-7,TRBD2,TRBV4-2,CASRELAGVSYEQYF
TRBJ1-2,TRBD1,TRBV9,CASSVDRETGQGYTF
TRBJ2-1,TRBD2,TRBV15,CATSGERGTYNEQFF
TRBJ1-1,-,TRBV9,CASSVGQDYTEAFF
TRBJ1-1,-,TRBV28,CASSFRVEAFF
TRBJ2-7,TRBD2,TRBV6-5,CASTVGAGGHHEQYF
TRBJ2-3,-,TRBV20-1,CSAILADTQYF
TRBJ1-2,TRBD1,TRBV18,CASSHGTGNYGYTF
TRBJ1-3,TRBD1,TRBV4-1,CASRTETGINTIYF
TRBJ1-1,TRBD1,TRBV10-3,CAISERTGGGNTEAFF
TRBJ1-2,TRBD1,TRBV2,CASSRQGGGYTF
TRBJ2-7,TRBD1,TRBV2,CASSPTGGYEQYF
TRBJ2-3,-,TRBV15,CATSRVQGTTDTQYF
TRBJ2-7,TRBD1,TRBV28,CASRVSGQPYEQYF
TRBJ2-5,TRBD2,TRBV5-8,CASSPFLAGGETQYF
TRBJ2-7,TRBD2,TRBV5-1,CASSLGGLPEQYF
TRBJ2-1,-,TRBV2,CASSSAYPGENEQFF
TRBJ2-3,-,TRBV19,CAKPGISTDTQYF